The 25 T cell receptor beta chains below come from one sample, sequenced in a study of blood T cell repertoires in COVID-19. Profiled with immunoSEQ multiplex PCR; TCRdb holds only in-frame clones, not every one. The sample lists roughly 250,000 clones; 87% were seen once. The sample was PBMCs or T cells enriched from blood (not recorded which). The source of these receptors is a woman in her twenties or thirties with acute COVID-19.

V gene TRBV7-9 combines with J gene TRBJ1-1; D gene unclear. Per germline, CDR1 SEHNR and CDR2 FQNEAQ (reference sequence). Trimming cost V 1 base and J 4 bases, with 16 bases left between them. The CDR3 totals 16 residues. CDR3: CASSLESWATGTEAFF. The CDR3 DNA reads as TGTGCCAGCAGCTTAGAGTCGTGGGCAACTGGCACTGAAGCTTTCTTT.

The V gene is TRBV5-8, the J gene TRBJ2-4; D uncertain. CDR1 and CDR2 (germline): SGHTS, YDEGEE. The CDR3 has 14 residues. Trimming shortened V by 3 bases and J by 5 bases, and 12 bases separated the two germline ends. The CDR3 sequence: CASSSTRLENIQYF. In DNA form, the CDR3 reads TGTGCCAGCAGCTCCACAAGACTGGAAAACATTCAGTACTTC.

The chain's CDR3 is CASSDEVRRDRRNSPLHF. The DNA for the CDR3 is TGTGCCAGCAGTGATGAGGTTCGCCGGGACAGAAGGAATTCACCCCTCCACTTT. This chain connects TRBV6-4 to TRBJ1-6, with 7 positions matching TRBD1. This CDR3 has 18 amino acids. Germline V gives CDR1 MRHNA, CDR2 SNTAGT. Unmatched junction bases numbered 15, after V lost 3 bases and J lost 7 bases.

Regarding this clone: Other nucleotide sequences from this sample produce the same CDR3. The V gene is TRBV2, the J gene TRBJ1-3; D is uncertain. The V and J ends lost 4 bases and 2 bases respectively, with 3 bases between them. CDR1 and CDR2 (germline): SNHLY, FYNNEI. CDR3 length equals 12 residues. In DNA, the CDR3 is TGTGCCAGCAGTGTAACTGGAAACACCATATATTTT. It translates to CASSVTGNTIYF.

The rearrangement joins TRBV5-1 to TRBJ2-7; the D gene is possibly TRBD1 (6 bases). This CDR3 has 13 residues. Germline V gives CDR1 SGHRS, CDR2 YFSETQ. V was shortened by 4 bases and J by 4 bases, with 12 bases between the two germline ends. The CDR3 bases are TGCGCCAGCAGCACACAGGGAGAGTACGAGCAGTACTTC. Amino acids: CASSTQGEYEQYF.

The chain combines TRBV5-5 with TRBJ2-7, with D unclear. This CDR3 has 15 residues. V was clipped by 2 bases and J by 3 bases, with 15 bases between them. CDR1 SGHKS and CDR2 YYEKEE come from the germline V gene (reference sequence). The CDR3 here is CASSLSTQLIYEQYF. Here the CDR3 DNA reads TGTGCCAGCAGCTTATCGACACAACTTATCTACGAGCAGTACTTC.

J is TRBJ1-1 and V is TRBV5-1; 8 nucleotides agree with TRBD1. The germline V gene has CDR1 SGHRS and CDR2 YFSETQ. The CDR3 extends over 15 amino acids. The trim removed 4 bases at V and 0 bases at J, leaving 5 bases unmatched. The CDR3 reads CASSTRQGMNTEAFF. CDR3 nucleotide sequence: TGCGCCAGCAGCACCCGACAGGGGATGAACACTGAAGCTTTCTTT.

This clone was detected a few times. The chain combines TRBV18 with TRBJ2-2, with D tentatively TRBD2 (5 bases). CDR3 length: 16 amino acids. The V end was cut by 5 bases, the J end by 0 bases, with 13 bases between. Germline values: CDR1 KGHSH, CDR2 LQKENI. CDR3 bases: TGTGCCAGCTCAGGGCCGGGGTCCACGAACACCGGGGAGCTGTTTTTT. This sequence encodes CASSGPGSTNTGELFF.

The chain employs TRBV7-2 and TRBJ1-6; the match to TRBD1 covers 7 bases. The CDR3 has 16 amino acids. Germline loops: CDR1 SGHTA, CDR2 FQGNSA. J gave up 8 bases and V 3 bases, and 10 bases lay outside the gene matches. The CDR3 DNA follows: TGTGCCAGCAGCTTTTACCCTCCGCAGGGGGATTCACCCCTCCACTTT. As protein: CASSFYPPQGDSPLHF.

The chain uses TRBV27 and TRBJ2-1; tentative D call: TRBD1 (5 bases). Trimming pared 2 bases from V and 6 bases from J, leaving 17 bases between. Germline V gene sequence: CDR1 MNHEY, CDR2 SMNVEV (reference sequence). The CDR3 is made up of 16 amino acids. Written as DNA, the CDR3 is TGTGCCAGCAGTTTAATATTGTGGGGCGCACCCAATGAGCAGTTCTTC. Its translation is CASSLILWGAPNEQFF.

This clone has a single count. V gene TRBV29-1 combines with J gene TRBJ1-4; 9 nucleotides match TRBD1. Germline CDR1 is SQVTM and CDR2 is ANQGSEA. V lost 7 bases to trimming and J lost 5 bases; unmatched junction nucleotides: 5. The CDR3 is made up of 13 amino acids. The DNA of the CDR3 is TGCAGCGCGGGGACAGGGCCAAATGAAAAACTGTTTTTT. Protein: CSAGTGPNEKLFF.

The chain recombines TRBV2 with TRBJ1-4; 9 bases line up with TRBD1. Trimming cost V 7 bases and J 7 bases; bases outside gene matches: 13. This CDR3 is 16 amino acids long. Per the germline V gene, CDR1 is SNHLY and CDR2 is FYNNEI. As DNA, the CDR3 is TGTGCCAGCAATACCCGACCGGGACAGGGACTTGAAAAACTGTTTTTT. Translating it yields CASNTRPGQGLEKLFF.

The chain employs TRBV6-6 and TRBJ1-2; 7 bases agree with TRBD1. There are 17 residues in the CDR3. Unmatched junction bases numbered 14, after V lost 5 bases and J lost 2 bases. Germline V gene sequence: CDR1 MNHNY, CDR2 SVGAGI (reference sequence). The CDR3 region has the DNA TGTGCCAGCAGTCTCGGGGGGGGACCGGGACAGAACTATGGCTACACCTTC. Protein sequence: CASSLGGGPGQNYGYTF.

The J gene is TRBJ1-3, the V gene TRBV25-1, with D possibly being TRBD1 (5 bases). Germline V gene lookup returns CDR1 MGHDK and CDR2 SYGVNS. The CDR3 consists of 16 residues. Deletions cut 0 bases from V and 0 bases from J, with 9 bases between. The CDR3 bases are TGTGCCAGCAGTGAATATCCCGGGGGCTCTGGAAACACCATATATTTT. It translates to CASSEYPGGSGNTIYF.

The chain employs TRBV28 and TRBJ1-5; tentative D call: TRBD1 (6 bases). This CDR3 contains 16 residues. Germline V CDR1 and CDR2: MDHEN, SYDVKM. Trimming removed 1 base from V and 6 bases from J, with 16 bases in between. The CDR3 spells CASSLFGTGLSQPQHF. The CDR3 nucleotides read TGTGCCAGCAGTTTATTCGGTACAGGGCTGAGTCAGCCCCAGCATTTT.

The chain carries TRBV9 and TRBJ2-1; 7 nucleotides agree with TRBD2. This CDR3 is built from 15 residues. The V and J ends lost 1 base and 6 bases, in that order; junction bases with no gene match: 7. Germline-derived CDR1 and CDR2 are SGDLS and YYNGEE. The chain's CDR3 is CASSVLAAGSNEQFF. DNA of the CDR3: TGTGCCAGCAGCGTACTAGCGGCGGGATCCAATGAGCAGTTCTTC.

The chain carries TRBV11-2 and TRBJ1-1; a possible D gene is TRBD1 (6 bases). V lost 5 bases and J lost 5, with 12 bases in between. The CDR3 extends over 13 amino acids. In germline, CDR1 is SGHAT, CDR2 FQNNGV. CDR3 bases: TGTGCCAGCAGCCCCAGGGGAGGGACTGAAGCTTTCTTT. Amino acids: CASSPRGGTEAFF. Full variable domain (outside the CDR3, taken from reference TRBV11-2 and TRBJ1-1): EAGVAQSPRYKIIEKRQSVAFWCNPISGHATLYWYQQILGQGPKLLIQFQNNGVVDDSQLPKDRFSAERLKGVDSTLKIQPAKLEDSAVYLCASSPRGGTEAFFGQGTRLTVV.

This CDR3 reads CASGLVLGQETQYF. The CDR3, as DNA: TGTGCTAGTGGTTTGGTACTAGGCCAAGAGACCCAGTACTTC. The V gene is TRBV12-5, the J gene TRBJ2-5, with D tentatively TRBD2 (5 bases). Germline V gene data show CDR1 as LGHNT and CDR2 as FRNRAP. V was cut by 0 bases and J by 1 base, with 6 bases left in between. The CDR3 totals 14 residues.

V is TRBV28 and J is TRBJ1-2; 10 bases align to TRBD1. The CDR3 contains 14 residues. J was trimmed by 4 bases and V by 5 bases; bases with no gene match: 4. CDR1 is MDHEN, CDR2 SYDVKM, per germline. CDR3 loop: CASSGTGEVYGYTF. CDR3 DNA: TGTGCCAGCAGTGGGACAGGGGAGGTCTATGGCTACACCTTC.

This rearrangement joins TRBV5-4 to TRBJ2-3; tentatively, D is TRBD1 (6 bases). The CDR3 is 16 residues long. Deletions cut 5 bases from V and 0 bases from J, with 16 bases between. Per germline, CDR1 SGHNT and CDR2 YYREEE (reference sequence). The CDR3 DNA reads as TGTGCCAGCAGAAAGGACAGACTATCTAGCACAGATACGCAGTATTTT. Translating gives CASRKDRLSSTDTQYF.

The chain uses TRBV28 and TRBJ2-1; 9 bases are shared with TRBD2. Germline V gives CDR1 MDHEN, CDR2 SYDVKM. This CDR3 is built from 16 residues. V trimming: 6 bases; J trimming: 3 bases; junction bases outside the gene matches: 9. The CDR3 sequence: CASSPPLAGYYNEQFF. The CDR3 DNA reads as TGTGCCAGCAGCCCCCCTCTAGCGGGGTACTACAATGAGCAGTTCTTC. Full variable domain (remainder filled in from reference TRBV28 and TRBJ2-1): DVKVTQSSRYLVKRTGEKVFLECVQDMDHENMFWYRQDPGLGLRLIYFSYDVKMKEKGDIPEGYSVSREKKERFSLILESASTNQTSMYLCASSPPLAGYYNEQFFGPGTRLTVL.

The table lists this clone with many counts. The chain is built from TRBV20-1 and TRBJ1-3; D is perhaps TRBD1 (5 bases). This CDR3 has 15 amino acids. Trimming took off 3 bases at V and 4 bases at J, with 16 bases between the two ends. Germline lookup yields CDR1 DFQATT and CDR2 SNEGSKA (reference sequence). The CDR3 loop is CSASPQGESGNTIYF. CDR3 DNA sequence: TGCAGTGCTAGTCCGCAGGGCGAAAGCGGAAACACCATATATTTT.

V is TRBV7-3 and J is TRBJ2-1, with 10 bases aligning to TRBD2. The ends lost 5 bases at V and 2 bases at J; junction bases unmatched: 9. Germline loops: CDR1 SGHTA, CDR2 FQGTGA. This CDR3 is built from 17 residues. The CDR3 DNA sequence: TGTGCCAGCAGCCCCCAGAGAAGCGGGAGGGCCTACAATGAGCAGTTCTTC. Translation gives CASSPQRSGRAYNEQFF. The entire variable domain, with the rest obtained from reference TRBV7-3 and TRBJ2-1, is as follows: GAGVSQTPSNKVTEKGKYVELRCDPISGHTALYWYRQSLGQGPEFLIYFQGTGAADDSGLPNDRFFAVRPEGSVSTLKIQRTERGDSAVYLCASSPQRSGRAYNEQFFGPGTRLTVL.

In its sample, this clone was seen a few times. The chain joins TRBV5-4 to TRBJ1-2, with D uncertain. The CDR3 is made up of 15 amino acids. Looked up from germline, CDR1 is SGHNT and CDR2 is YYREEE (reference sequence). V was pared by 5 bases and J by 4 bases, with 18 bases between. DNA for the CDR3: TGTGCCAGCAGGTGGAGCGGGGAGGGAACCTATGGCTACACCTTC. It encodes CASRWSGEGTYGYTF.

V gene TRBV7-9 combines with J gene TRBJ2-1, with TRBD2 matching 10 bases. The CDR3 runs 14 residues. Trimming at V came to 7 bases and at J to 8 bases, leaving 8 bases not matched to a gene. Germline CDR1 SEHNR, CDR2 FQNEAQ (reference sequence). For the CDR3, the DNA is TGTGCCAGCATAGCTAGCGGGAGATACGATGAGCAGTTCTTC. Protein: CASIASGRYDEQFF.